This T cell receptor beta chain derives from a study of blood T cell repertoires in COVID-19. Study-wide background: Samples came from the United States, Italy and Spain, spanning acute and convalescent COVID-19.

Generated by immunoSEQ multiplex PCR, the TCRdb table keeps only in-frame clones and is missing some. The data show approximately 85,000 clones, approximately 80% seen once. V lost 4 bases to trimming and J lost 1 base; unmatched junction nucleotides: 3. CDR1 and CDR2 from the germline V gene are KGHSH and LQKENI. The CDR3 is 15 residues long. This sequence originates from a human donor in a cohort sampled during active COVID-19. The chain is built from TRBV18 and TRBJ2-7, with 11 bases matching TRBD2. Input material: peripheral blood. CDR3 sequence reads: CASSLGLAGSYEQYF. Written as DNA, the CDR3 is TGTGCCAGCTCACTTGGACTAGCGGGTTCCTACGAGCAGTACTTC. The full variable domain, in which reference TRBV18 and TRBJ2-7 provide the parts outside the CDR3, is NAGVMQNPRHLVRRRGQEARLRCSPMKGHSHVYWYRQLPEEGLKFMVYLQKENIIDESGMPKERFSAEFPKEGPSILRIQQVVRGDSAAYFCASSLGLAGSYEQYFGPGTRLTVT.